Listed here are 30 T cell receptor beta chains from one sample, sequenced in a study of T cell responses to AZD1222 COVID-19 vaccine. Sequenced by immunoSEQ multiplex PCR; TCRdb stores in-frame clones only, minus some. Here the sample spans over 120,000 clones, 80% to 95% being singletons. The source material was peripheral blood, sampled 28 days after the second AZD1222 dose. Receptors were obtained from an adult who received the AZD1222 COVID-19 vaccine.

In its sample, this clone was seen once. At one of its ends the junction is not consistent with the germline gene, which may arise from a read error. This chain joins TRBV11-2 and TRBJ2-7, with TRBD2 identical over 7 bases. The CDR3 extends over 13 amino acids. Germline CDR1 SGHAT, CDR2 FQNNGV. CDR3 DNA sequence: TGTGCCAGCAGCTTAGAGATATTCAGGACTAGACACTTC. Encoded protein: CASSLEIFRTRHF.

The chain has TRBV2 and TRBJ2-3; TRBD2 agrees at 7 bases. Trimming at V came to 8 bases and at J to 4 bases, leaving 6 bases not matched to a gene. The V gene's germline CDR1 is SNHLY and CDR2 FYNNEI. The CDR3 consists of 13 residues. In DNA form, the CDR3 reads TGTGCCAGCTTGGGGCGGGAGTCAGATACGCAGTATTTT. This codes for CASLGRESDTQYF.

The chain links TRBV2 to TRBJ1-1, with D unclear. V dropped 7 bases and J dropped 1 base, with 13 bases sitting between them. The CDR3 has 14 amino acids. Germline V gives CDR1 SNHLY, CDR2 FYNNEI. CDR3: CASIPGLANTEAFF. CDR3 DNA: TGTGCCAGCATTCCGGGTCTGGCGAACACTGAAGCTTTCTTT. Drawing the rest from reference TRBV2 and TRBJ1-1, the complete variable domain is EPEVTQTPSHQVTQMGQEVILRCVPISNHLYFYWYRQILGQKVEFLVSFYNNEISEKSEIFDDQFSVERPDGSNFTLKIRSTKLEDSAMYFCASIPGLANTEAFFGQGTRLTVV.

CDR3 protein: CASRSRQGYTGELFF. Written as DNA, the CDR3 is TGTGCCAGCCGCTCCCGACAGGGTTATACCGGGGAGCTGTTTTTT. This chain joins TRBV3-1 (or the pseudogene TRBV3-2) and TRBJ2-2; 7 bases fit TRBD1. Trimming cost V 8 bases and J 5 bases; bases outside gene matches: 11. Germline CDR1 and CDR2: LGHDT and YNNKEL (reference sequence). The CDR3 totals 15 residues.

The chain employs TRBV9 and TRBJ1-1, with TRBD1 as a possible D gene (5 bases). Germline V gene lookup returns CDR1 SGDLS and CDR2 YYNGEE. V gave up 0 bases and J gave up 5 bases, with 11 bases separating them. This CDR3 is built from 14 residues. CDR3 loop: CASSVGTRGTEAFF. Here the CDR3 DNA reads TGTGCCAGCAGCGTAGGTACCCGGGGGACTGAAGCTTTCTTT.

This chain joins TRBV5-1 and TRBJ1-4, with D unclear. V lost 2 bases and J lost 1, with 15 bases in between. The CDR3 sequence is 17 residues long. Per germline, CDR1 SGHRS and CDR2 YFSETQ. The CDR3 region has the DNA TGCGCCAGCAGCTTAGGCTGGGAGACCGGAACTAATGAAAAACTGTTTTTT. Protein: CASSLGWETGTNEKLFF.

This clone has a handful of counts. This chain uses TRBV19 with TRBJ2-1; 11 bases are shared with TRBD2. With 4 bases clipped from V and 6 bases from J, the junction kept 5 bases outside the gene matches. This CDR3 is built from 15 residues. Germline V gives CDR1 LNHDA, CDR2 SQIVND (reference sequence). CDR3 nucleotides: TGTGCCAGTAGTACCCCGGGACTAGCGGCCAATGAGCAGTTCTTC. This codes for CASSTPGLAANEQFF.

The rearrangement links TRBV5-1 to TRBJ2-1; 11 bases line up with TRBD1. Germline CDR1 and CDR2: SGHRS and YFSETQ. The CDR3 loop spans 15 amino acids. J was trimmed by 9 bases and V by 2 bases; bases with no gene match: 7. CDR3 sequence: CASSFGQGAFGEQFF. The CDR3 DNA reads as TGCGCCAGCAGCTTCGGACAGGGGGCTTTTGGTGAGCAGTTCTTC.

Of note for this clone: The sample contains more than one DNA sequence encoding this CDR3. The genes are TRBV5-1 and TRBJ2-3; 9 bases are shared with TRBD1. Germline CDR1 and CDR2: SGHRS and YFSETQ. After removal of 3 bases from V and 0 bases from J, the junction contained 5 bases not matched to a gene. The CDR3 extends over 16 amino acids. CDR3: CASSWTGASSTDTQYF. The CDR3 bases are TGCGCCAGCAGCTGGACAGGGGCCTCTAGCACAGATACGCAGTATTTT.

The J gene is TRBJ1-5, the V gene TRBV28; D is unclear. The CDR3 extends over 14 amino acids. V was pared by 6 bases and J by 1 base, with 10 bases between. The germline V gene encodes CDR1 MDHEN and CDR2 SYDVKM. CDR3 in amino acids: CASSRLVSNQPQHF. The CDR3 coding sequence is TGTGCCAGCAGCCGCCTTGTGAGCAATCAGCCCCAGCATTTT.

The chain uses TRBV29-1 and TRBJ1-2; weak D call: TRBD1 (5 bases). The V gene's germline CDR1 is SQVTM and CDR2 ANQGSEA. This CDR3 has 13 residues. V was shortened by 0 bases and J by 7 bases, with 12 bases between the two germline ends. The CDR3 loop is CSVEDKGFSGYTF. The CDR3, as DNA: TGCAGCGTTGAAGACAAGGGGTTCAGTGGCTACACCTTC.

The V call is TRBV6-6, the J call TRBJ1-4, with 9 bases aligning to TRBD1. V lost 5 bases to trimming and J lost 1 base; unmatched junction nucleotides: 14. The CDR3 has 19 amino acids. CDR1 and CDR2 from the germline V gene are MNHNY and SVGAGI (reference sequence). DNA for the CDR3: TGTGCCAGCAGTCTCCGCGCCTTCGGGACAGGGTTAACTAATGAAAAACTGTTTTTT. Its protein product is CASSLRAFGTGLTNEKLFF.

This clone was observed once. DNA for the CDR3: TGTGCCAGCAGCCCCCGGGCCGAACGGGAAAAACTGTTTTTT. Residues: CASSPRAEREKLFF. The V call is TRBV6-5, the J call TRBJ1-4; D is unresolved. The CDR3 consists of 14 residues. Trimming took 6 bases from V and 8 from J, leaving 16 bases between them. CDR1 MNHEY and CDR2 SVGAGI come from the germline V gene.

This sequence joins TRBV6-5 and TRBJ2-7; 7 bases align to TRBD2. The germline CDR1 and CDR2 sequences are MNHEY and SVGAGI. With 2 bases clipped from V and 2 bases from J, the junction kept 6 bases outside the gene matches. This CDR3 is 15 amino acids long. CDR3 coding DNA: TGTGCCAGCAGTTACGACGGGAGGTTTCCCTACGAGCAGTACTTC. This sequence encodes CASSYDGRFPYEQYF.

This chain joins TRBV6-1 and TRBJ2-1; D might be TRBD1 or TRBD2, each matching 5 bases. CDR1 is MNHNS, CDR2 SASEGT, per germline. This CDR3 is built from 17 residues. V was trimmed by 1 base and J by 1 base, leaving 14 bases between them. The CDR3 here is CASSEDHLGRSYNEQFF. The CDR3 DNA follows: TGTGCCAGCAGTGAAGACCACCTGGGACGGTCCTACAATGAGCAGTTCTTC.

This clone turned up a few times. Here the CDR3 reads CASSKGTPGQGANEQFF. The CDR3, as DNA: TGTGCCAGCAGCAAGGGGACCCCGGGACAGGGGGCGAATGAGCAGTTCTTC. The gene calls are TRBV21-1 and TRBJ2-1; TRBD1 is the table's D call and was not checked against the DNA. TRBV21-1 is tagged as a pseudogene. The CDR3 covers 17 residues.

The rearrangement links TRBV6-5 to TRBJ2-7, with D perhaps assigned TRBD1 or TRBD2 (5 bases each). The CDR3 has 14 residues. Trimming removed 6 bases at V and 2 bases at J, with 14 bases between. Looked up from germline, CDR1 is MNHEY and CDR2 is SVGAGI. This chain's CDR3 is CASRIRDGAYEQYF. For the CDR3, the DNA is TGTGCCAGCAGGATCCGGGACGGAGCCTACGAGCAGTACTTC.

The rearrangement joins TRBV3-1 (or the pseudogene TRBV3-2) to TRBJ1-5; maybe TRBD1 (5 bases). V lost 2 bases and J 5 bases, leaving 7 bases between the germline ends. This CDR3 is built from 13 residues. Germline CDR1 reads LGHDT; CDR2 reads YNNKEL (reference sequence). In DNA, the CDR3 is TGTGCCAGCAGCCAACTCAGGGATCAGCCCCAGCATTTT. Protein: CASSQLRDQPQHF.

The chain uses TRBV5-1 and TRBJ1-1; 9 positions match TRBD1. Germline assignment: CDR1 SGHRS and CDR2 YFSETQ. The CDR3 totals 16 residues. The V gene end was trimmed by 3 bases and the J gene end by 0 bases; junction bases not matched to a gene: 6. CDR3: CASSSRTGAVNTEAFF. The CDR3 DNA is TGCGCCAGCAGCTCCCGGACAGGGGCGGTGAACACTGAAGCTTTCTTT.

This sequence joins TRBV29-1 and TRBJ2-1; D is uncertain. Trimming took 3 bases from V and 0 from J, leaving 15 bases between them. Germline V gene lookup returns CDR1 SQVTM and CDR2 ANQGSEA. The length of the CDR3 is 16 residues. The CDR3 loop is CSVDNFRESSYNEQFF. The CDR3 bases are TGCAGCGTTGATAATTTTAGGGAAAGCTCCTACAATGAGCAGTTCTTC.

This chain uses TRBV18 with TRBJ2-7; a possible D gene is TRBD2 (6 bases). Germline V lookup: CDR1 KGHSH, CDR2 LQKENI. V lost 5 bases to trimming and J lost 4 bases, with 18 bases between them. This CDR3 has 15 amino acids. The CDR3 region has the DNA TGTGCCAGCTCAGTTGCGGGACCCCCCTCTTACGAGCAGTACTTC. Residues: CASSVAGPPSYEQYF.

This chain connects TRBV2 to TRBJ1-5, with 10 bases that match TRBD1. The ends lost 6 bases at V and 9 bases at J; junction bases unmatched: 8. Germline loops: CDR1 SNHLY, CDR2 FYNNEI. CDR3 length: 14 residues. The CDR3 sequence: CASRRDRGTGPQHF. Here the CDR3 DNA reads TGTGCCAGCAGACGGGACAGGGGTACGGGGCCCCAGCATTTT.

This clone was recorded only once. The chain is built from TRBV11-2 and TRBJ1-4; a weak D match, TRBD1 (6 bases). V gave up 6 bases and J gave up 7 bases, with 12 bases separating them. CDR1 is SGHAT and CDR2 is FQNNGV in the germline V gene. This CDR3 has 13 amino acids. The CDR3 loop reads CASRLQGAEKLFF. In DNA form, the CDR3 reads TGTGCCAGCAGGTTACAGGGAGCTGAAAAACTGTTTTTT. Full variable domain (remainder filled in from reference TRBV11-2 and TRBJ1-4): EAGVAQSPRYKIIEKRQSVAFWCNPISGHATLYWYQQILGQGPKLLIQFQNNGVVDDSQLPKDRFSAERLKGVDSTLKIQPAKLEDSAVYLCASRLQGAEKLFFGSGTQLSVL.

DNA for the CDR3: TGTGCCAGCAGCGTCAGTGATAGCACTAATGAAAAACTGTTTTTT. Protein product: CASSVSDSTNEKLFF. The chain is built from TRBV9 and TRBJ1-4; D gene ambiguous. This CDR3 spans 15 amino acids. Germline CDR1 SGDLS, CDR2 YYNGEE. Trimming stripped 2 bases from V and 2 bases from J, with 10 bases between.

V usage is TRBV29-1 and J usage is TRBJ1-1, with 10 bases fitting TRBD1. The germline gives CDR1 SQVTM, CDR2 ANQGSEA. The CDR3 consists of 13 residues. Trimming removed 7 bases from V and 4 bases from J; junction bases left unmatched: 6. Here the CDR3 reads CSAGQGDLTEAFF. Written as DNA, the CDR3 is TGCAGCGCTGGACAGGGGGACCTCACTGAAGCTTTCTTT.

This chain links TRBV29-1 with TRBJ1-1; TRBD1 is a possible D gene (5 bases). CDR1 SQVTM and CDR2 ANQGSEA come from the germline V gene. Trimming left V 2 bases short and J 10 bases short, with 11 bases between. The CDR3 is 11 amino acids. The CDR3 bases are TGCAGCGTTGAAAAAGCAGGGAGAGCTTTCTTT. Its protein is CSVEKAGRAFF. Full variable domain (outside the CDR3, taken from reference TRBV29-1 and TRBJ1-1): SAVISQKPSRDICQRGTSLTIQCQVDSQVTMMFWYRQQPGQSLTLIATANQGSEATYESGFVIDKFPISRPNLTFSTLTVSNMSPEDSSIYLCSVEKAGRAFFGQGTRLTVV.

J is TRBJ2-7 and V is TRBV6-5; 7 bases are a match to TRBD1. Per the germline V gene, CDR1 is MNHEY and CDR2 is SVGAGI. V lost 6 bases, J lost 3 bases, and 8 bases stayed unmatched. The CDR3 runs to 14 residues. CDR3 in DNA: TGTGCCAGCAGGACAGGGCAATCCCTCTACGAGCAGTACTTC. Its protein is CASRTGQSLYEQYF.

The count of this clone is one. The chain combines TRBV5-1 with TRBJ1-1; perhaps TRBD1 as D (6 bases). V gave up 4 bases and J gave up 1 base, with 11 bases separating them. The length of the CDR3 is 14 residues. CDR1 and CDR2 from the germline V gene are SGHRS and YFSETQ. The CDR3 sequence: CASSPGQSNTEAFF. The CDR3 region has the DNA TGCGCCAGCAGCCCCGGACAGTCGAACACTGAAGCTTTCTTT.

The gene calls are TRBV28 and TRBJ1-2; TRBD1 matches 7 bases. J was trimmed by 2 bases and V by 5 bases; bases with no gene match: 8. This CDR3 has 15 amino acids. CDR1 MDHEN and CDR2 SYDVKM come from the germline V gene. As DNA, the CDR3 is TGTGCCAGCAGTGCCGACAGGGACTTGAACTATGGCTACACCTTC. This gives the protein CASSADRDLNYGYTF.

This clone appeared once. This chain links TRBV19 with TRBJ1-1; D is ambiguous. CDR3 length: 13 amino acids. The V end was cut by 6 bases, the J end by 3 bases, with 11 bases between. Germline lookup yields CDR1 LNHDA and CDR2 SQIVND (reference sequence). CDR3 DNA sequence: TGTGCCAGTAGCCCCGGTCCGGACACTGAAGCTTTCTTT. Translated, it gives CASSPGPDTEAFF.